What follows are 21 T cell receptor beta chains derived from one specimen sequenced in a study of cytomegalovirus exposure and HLA in healthy donors. The study ran its PCR with 60 Vbeta and 13 Jbeta primers. Generated by immunoSEQ multiplex PCR, the TCRdb table keeps only in-frame clones and is missing some. This table holds about 79,000 clones, roughly 69% found once. Sequencing was done on a sample of PBMCs. The receptors were gathered from a woman between 45 and 65 years old in good health and CMV-seropositive.

V usage is TRBV13 and J usage is TRBJ1-6, with 10 bases matching TRBD1. The CDR3 contains 15 residues. Germline V gives CDR1 PRHDT, CDR2 FYEKMQ (reference sequence). The V and J ends lost 5 bases and 9 bases, in that order; junction bases with no gene match: 7. CDR3 coding DNA: TGTGCCAGCAGCGAAGACAGGGGGCGAGGTTCACCCCTCCACTTT. Translation gives CASSEDRGRGSPLHF.

The chain recombines TRBV2 with TRBJ1-6, with 9 bases fitting TRBD1. CDR1 and CDR2 from the germline V gene are SNHLY and FYNNEI. There are 16 residues in the CDR3. Trimming cost V 5 bases and J 9 bases; bases outside gene matches: 11. CDR3 nucleotides: TGTGCCAGCAGTTTGTTAAAGACAGGGGGAAGTTCACCCCTCCACTTT. Translation gives CASSLLKTGGSSPLHF.

The rearrangement uses TRBV10-3 and TRBJ2-7, with 8 bases identical to TRBD2. This CDR3 contains 13 residues. Germline-derived CDR1 and CDR2 are ENHRY and SYGVKD. The V gene end was trimmed by 6 bases and the J gene end by 5 bases; junction bases not matched to a gene: 6. In DNA form, the CDR3 reads TGTGCCATCAGCACACGGGGGGGCCACGAGCAGTACTTC. This encodes CAISTRGGHEQYF.

V and J are TRBV19 and TRBJ2-1, with 8 nucleotides matching TRBD1. CDR1 and CDR2 (germline): LNHDA, SQIVND (reference sequence). The CDR3 contains 13 residues. The junction had 3 bases not matched to a gene; V was cut back by 4 bases and J by 7 bases. This CDR3 reads CASSTRQGNEQFF. In DNA, the CDR3 is TGTGCCAGTAGTACCCGACAGGGGAATGAGCAGTTCTTC.

This clone was seen once. The V call is TRBV5-1, the J call TRBJ1-2; D is perhaps TRBD1 (5 bases). CDR1 is SGHRS and CDR2 is YFSETQ in the germline V gene. There are 12 residues in the CDR3. Deletions cut 2 bases from V and 8 bases from J, with 10 bases between. The CDR3 DNA reads TGCGCCAGCAGCTTTGAAGGGGTAGGCTACACCTTC. Protein: CASSFEGVGYTF.

This clone appeared a few times. This chain uses TRBV29-1 with TRBJ2-3, with D perhaps TRBD2 (5 bases). Germline CDR1 reads SQVTM; CDR2 reads ANQGSEA. CDR3 length: 13 residues. CDR3 loop: CSAGTQNTDTQYF. The CDR3 DNA reads TGCAGTGCGGGCACTCAGAACACAGATACGCAGTATTTT.

This clone has only one observation. The genes are TRBV6-1 and TRBJ2-5, with TRBD1 matching over 9 bases. Germline CDR1 and CDR2: MNHNS and SASEGT. The CDR3 is 15 residues long. V lost 2 bases, J lost 2 bases, and 3 bases stayed unmatched. The CDR3 spells CASSEPGTGQETQYF. CDR3 coding DNA: TGTGCCAGCAGTGAACCTGGGACAGGGCAAGAGACCCAGTACTTC.

The chain is built from TRBV19 and TRBJ1-5; TRBD1 matches at 8 bases. The germline V gene has CDR1 LNHDA and CDR2 SQIVND (reference sequence). The CDR3 loop spans 17 amino acids. V gave up 4 bases and J gave up 0 bases; unmatched junction bases: 8. CDR3 sequence reads: CASSKETGEVSNQPQHF. The CDR3 nucleotides read TGTGCCAGTAGTAAAGAGACAGGGGAAGTTAGCAATCAGCCCCAGCATTTT.

This chain uses TRBV5-1 with TRBJ1-6, with D possibly TRBD1 on 5 matching bases. The CDR3 loop spans 15 amino acids. V was shortened by 4 bases and J by 7 bases, with 15 bases between the two germline ends. Germline V lookup: CDR1 SGHRS, CDR2 YFSETQ. The CDR3 bases are TGCGCCAGCAGCCGGGCGGGGGATAGGAATTCACCCCTCCACTTT. It is translated as CASSRAGDRNSPLHF.

The rearrangement joins TRBV27 to TRBJ2-2, with 7 bases lining up with TRBD1. Germline values: CDR1 MNHEY, CDR2 SMNVEV (reference sequence). This CDR3 is built from 16 residues. With 5 bases clipped from V and 0 bases from J, the junction kept 6 bases outside the gene matches. CDR3 bases: TGTGCCAGCAGTCTGGGACAGACCCCGAACACCGGGGAGCTGTTTTTT. Residues: CASSLGQTPNTGELFF.

This clone was recorded only once. This rearrangement joins TRBV7-3 to TRBJ2-3; the match to TRBD1 covers 8 bases. The CDR3 totals 15 residues. Germline trimming cut 2 bases from V and 1 base from J; bases unmatched to any gene: 2. Germline CDR1 SGHTA, CDR2 FQGTGA. The CDR3 protein is CASSLQGARTDTQYF. The CDR3 coding sequence is TGTGCCAGCAGCTTACAGGGGGCTCGCACAGATACGCAGTATTTT. The full variable domain, in which reference TRBV7-3 and TRBJ2-3 provide the parts outside the CDR3, is GAGVSQTPSNKVTEKGKYVELRCDPISGHTALYWYRQSLGQGPEFLIYFQGTGAADDSGLPNDRFFAVRPEGSVSTLKIQRTERGDSAVYLCASSLQGARTDTQYFGPGTRLTVL.

V gene TRBV5-4 combines with J gene TRBJ2-7, with 16 bases identical to TRBD2. Per the germline V gene, CDR1 is SGHNT and CDR2 is YYREEE (reference sequence). Trimming removed 0 bases from V and 2 bases from J; junction bases left unmatched: 2. This CDR3 region has 17 residues. CDR3 DNA sequence: TGTGCCAGCAGCTTGGGGGGACTAGCGGGGGGGGCCTACGAGCAGTACTTC. It encodes CASSLGGLAGGAYEQYF.

V usage is TRBV5-1 and J usage is TRBJ2-2; a possible D gene is TRBD2 (6 bases). Per germline, CDR1 SGHRS and CDR2 YFSETQ. This CDR3 spans 15 amino acids. V lost 0 bases, J lost 5 bases, and 11 bases lay in between. The CDR3: CASSLAGGETGELFF. CDR3 bases: TGCGCCAGCAGCTTGGCAGGAGGGGAAACCGGGGAGCTGTTTTTT.

The chain combines TRBV11-2 with TRBJ2-3, with 9 positions matching TRBD1. CDR1 is SGHAT, CDR2 FQNNGV, per germline. The CDR3 consists of 16 residues. V was clipped by 5 bases and J by 3 bases; unmatched bases: 9. As DNA, the CDR3 is TGTGCCAGCAGCGTCACGCTACAGGGGGCAACAGATACGCAGTATTTT. Encoded protein: CASSVTLQGATDTQYF.

A few counts support this clone. The rearrangement joins TRBV28 to TRBJ1-6; 8 bases are a match to TRBD1. Germline assignment: CDR1 MDHEN and CDR2 SYDVKM. This CDR3 region has 13 residues. Losses at the gene ends were 6 bases for V and 9 bases for J; bases not matched to a gene: 4. In nucleotides, the CDR3 is TGTGCCAGCAGCCCAGGGGGCGGTTCACCCCTCCACTTT. Translated, it gives CASSPGGGSPLHF.

This clone came up once. This chain connects TRBV28 to TRBJ2-7; 14 bases fit TRBD2. The germline CDR1 and CDR2 sequences are MDHEN and SYDVKM. The CDR3 has 15 residues. With 4 bases clipped from V and 9 bases from J, the junction kept 8 bases outside the gene matches. The CDR3, as DNA: TGTGCCAGCAGTTCCGGAGGGACTAGCGGGGGATGGCAGTACGTC. Residues: CASSSGGTSGGWQYV.

The gene calls are TRBV28 and TRBJ2-2, with no clear D. Germline CDR1 is MDHEN and CDR2 is SYDVKM. This CDR3 comprises 14 residues. V lost 2 bases and J lost 1, with 5 bases in between. The CDR3 reads CASSLAENTGELFF. CDR3 sequence (DNA): TGTGCCAGCAGTTTAGCAGAGAACACCGGGGAGCTGTTTTTT.

The chain links TRBV6-7 to TRBJ1-3; tentative D call: TRBD1 (6 bases). TRBV6-7 is marked as an open reading frame, function uncertain. This CDR3 contains 12 residues. The V gene lost 9 bases and the J gene lost 4 bases, with 10 bases spanning the gap. The CDR3 DNA reads TGTGCCAGAGGCGGGGGCGGAAACACCATATATTTT. Encoded protein: CARGGGGNTIYF.

V and J are TRBV11-2 and TRBJ2-7, with D possibly being TRBD2 (6 bases). The germline V gene encodes CDR1 SGHAT and CDR2 FQNNGV. The CDR3 spans 14 residues. V lost 5 bases to trimming and J lost 0 bases, with 11 bases between them. The CDR3 sequence: CASSAVGSSYEQYF. In nucleotides, the CDR3 is TGTGCCAGCAGCGCGGTCGGGAGCTCCTACGAGCAGTACTTC.

The CDR3 DNA reads TGTGCCAGCAGCTTTGGCCAGGCCACCGGGGAGCTGTTTTTT. Translated: CASSFGQATGELFF. The V gene is TRBV5-4, the J gene TRBJ2-2; D is undetermined. Germline V gene data show CDR1 as SGHNT and CDR2 as YYREEE (reference sequence). Trimming removed 2 bases from V and 4 bases from J, with 9 bases in between. The CDR3 extends over 14 amino acids.

This clone was found a few times. This chain links TRBV12-5 with TRBJ1-6; D is undetermined. Trimming took off 3 bases at V and 0 bases at J, with 6 bases between the two ends. The CDR3 length is 15 residues. The germline V gene encodes CDR1 LGHNT and CDR2 FRNRAP. This CDR3 is CASGLSSSYNSPLHF. The CDR3, as DNA: TGTGCTAGTGGTTTATCTAGCTCCTATAATTCACCCCTCCACTTT.